The clone carrying this TCR beta chain was seen a handful of times. The antigen remains unidentified. The data stem from a study of identical twins. Study-level findings and limits: Clonotypes of the beta chain that were abundant in cord blood carried fewer insertions (memory repertoires showed none).

CDR3 length: 15 residues. Per germline, CDR1 SGHTA and CDR2 FQGNSA. V lost 5 bases and J lost 4, with 17 bases in between. One entry per CDR3 protein, called by TCRdb with MiXCR from the 5' RACE reads. This sample yields roughly 720,000 distinct CDR3 sequences, of which roughly 20% are seen a single time; around 13% belongs to the top ten. These data were likewise used in another study, on T cells expressing NK-cell markers. From that paper: The CD3+CD56-NKG2C+ fraction of a handful of donors was likewise dominated by these clonotypes.

J is TRBJ2-5 and V is TRBV7-2; possible D gene TRBD2, 6 bases. This clonotype originated in a woman between 18 and 29 years old in good health. Sequenced sample: PBMCs. CDR3 sequence (DNA): TGTGCCAGCAGCCCGAGTTGGGAGGATGCAGAGACCCAGTACTTC. It codes for CASSPSWEDAETQYF.